Below are 22 T cell receptor beta chains sequenced from a single sample in a study of identical twins. TCRdb re-derived calls from the 5' RACE reads in MiXCR, one entry per CDR3 protein. The table shows approximately 590,000 distinct CDR3 sequences, with more than 9% occurring only once. The sample also formed part of further work on yellow fever vaccine responses in identical twins.

The sequenced sample was PBMCs. The origin of the receptors is a woman aged 18-29 years in good health.

This clonotype was observed many times. V is TRBV4-3 and J is TRBJ2-6; D is undetermined. The CDR3 has 18 residues. Trimming cost V 0 bases and J 0 bases, with 12 bases left between them. Germline V gene data show CDR1 as LGHNA and CDR2 as YSLEER. CDR3: CASSQERYELSGANVLTF. The CDR3 bases are TGCGCCAGCAGCCAAGAGCGGTACGAGCTCTCTGGGGCCAACGTCCTGACTTTC.

In this sample, this clonotype turned up a few times. This sequence joins TRBV4-3 and TRBJ1-1; D uncertain. The V gene's germline CDR1 is LGHNA and CDR2 YSLEER. Between the trimmed V and J ends, which lost 3 bases and 1 base, there was a span of 6 bases. This CDR3 is 13 amino acids long. The chain's CDR3 is CASSHNSNTEAFF. The CDR3 DNA sequence: TGCGCCAGCAGCCATAACTCGAACACTGAAGCTTTCTTT.

V and J are TRBV5-5 and TRBJ1-1, with 8 bases aligning to TRBD1. This CDR3 is built from 16 residues. Losses at the gene ends were 6 bases for V and 3 bases for J; bases not matched to a gene: 13. The V gene's germline CDR1 is SGHKS and CDR2 YYEKEE (reference sequence). CDR3 sequence reads: CASNEVQGARDTEAFF. The DNA of the CDR3 is TGTGCCAGCAACGAAGTTCAGGGGGCGCGGGACACTGAAGCTTTCTTT.

The sample holds a few counts of this clonotype. A read error may account for a junction end that differs from germline. CDR3 in amino acids: CASSYVRHQETQYF. As DNA, the CDR3 is TGTGCCAGCAGTTATGTCCGCCACCAGGAGACCCAGTACTTC. J is TRBJ2-5 and V is TRBV6-5; D remains unclear. The CDR3 contains 14 residues. Germline CDR1 MNHEY, CDR2 SVGAGI.

This chain uses TRBV6-1 with TRBJ2-1; D is ambiguous. This CDR3 contains 15 residues. Deletions cut 6 bases from V and 3 bases from J, with 15 bases between. The germline V gene has CDR1 MNHNS and CDR2 SASEGT. This chain's CDR3 is CASSPAWGDYNEQFF. CDR3 in DNA: TGTGCCAGCAGCCCCGCTTGGGGTGACTACAATGAGCAGTTCTTC.

The table lists this clonotype with a few counts. The DNA for the CDR3 is TGTGCCAGCAGTTACGAGAGACTAGTCCGGGAGCTGTTTTTT. Protein product: CASSYERLVRELFF. The V gene is TRBV6-5, the J gene TRBJ2-2, with D possibly TRBD2 on 6 matching bases. This CDR3 is built from 14 residues. Trimming stripped 2 bases from V and 9 bases from J, with 13 bases between. Germline V gene data show CDR1 as MNHEY and CDR2 as SVGAGI.

The genes are TRBV7-3 and TRBJ2-1; 9 nucleotides match TRBD1. J was trimmed by 9 bases and V by 4 bases; bases with no gene match: 10. Germline V gene data show CDR1 as SGHTA and CDR2 as FQGTGA. The CDR3 is 15 residues long. CDR3 nucleotides: TGTGCCAGCAGCTCGTCCGGGACAGGGTCTTTTGAGCAGTTCTTC. Protein product: CASSSSGTGSFEQFF.

This chain uses TRBV6-2 or TRBV6-3 with TRBJ2-7; either TRBD1 or TRBD2 may supply D (5 bases each). The CDR3 covers 15 residues. V was cut by 3 bases and J by 3 bases, with 15 bases left in between. The germline V gene has CDR1 MNHEY and CDR2 SVGEGT. CDR3 DNA sequence: TGTGCCAGCAGTTATCGGGGCCTCAACCTCTACGAGCAGTACTTC. Its translation is CASSYRGLNLYEQYF.

This clonotype was detected only a few times. This rearrangement joins TRBV12-3 or TRBV12-4 to TRBJ1-1; D possibly corresponds to TRBD1 (5 bases). This CDR3 contains 14 residues. Trimming took off 3 bases at V and 4 bases at J, with 12 bases between the two ends. CDR3 sequence: CASSFRVLGTEAFF. For the CDR3, the DNA is TGTGCCAGCAGTTTCAGGGTCTTGGGCACTGAAGCTTTCTTT.

This chain connects TRBV28 to TRBJ2-2; weak D call: TRBD2 (6 bases). V shed 1 base and J shed 9 bases, with 33 bases lying between them. The CDR3 runs to 21 residues. Germline CDR1 MDHEN, CDR2 SYDVKM. The CDR3 DNA reads TGTGCCAGCAGTTTATTTAAATTGGCAGGCCCAAGCGGGTCGGGCGTCAGGGAGCTGTTTTTT. Translated: CASSLFKLAGPSGSGVRELFF.

In its sample, this clonotype was seen a few times. The V call is TRBV2, the J call TRBJ2-1; 12 nucleotides agree with TRBD2. From germline, CDR1 is SNHLY and CDR2 FYNNEI. Unmatched junction bases numbered 2, after V lost 7 bases and J lost 4 bases. This CDR3 comprises 14 residues. CDR3 amino acids: CASKGLAGYNEQFF. The CDR3 coding sequence is TGTGCCAGCAAAGGACTAGCGGGGTACAATGAGCAGTTCTTC.

The genes are TRBV4-3 and TRBJ2-1; 11 bases line up with TRBD1. CDR1 and CDR2 (germline): LGHNA, YSLEER. Losses at the gene ends were 4 bases for V and 3 bases for J; bases not matched to a gene: 11. This CDR3 region has 18 residues. Here the CDR3 DNA reads TGCGCCAGCAGCCCGGCGGTAGGACAGGGGGCTTACTACAATGAGCAGTTCTTC. It encodes CASSPAVGQGAYYNEQFF.

In its sample, this clonotype was seen a few times. The chain employs TRBV11-2 and TRBJ1-6, with TRBD1 matching 8 bases. Germline V gives CDR1 SGHAT, CDR2 FQNNGV. The V segment lost 7 bases and the J segment 1 base; nucleotides outside the gene matches: 9. The CDR3 is 17 amino acids. The CDR3 coding sequence is TGTGCCAGCACCAGGGGGCCGTTGGGGTCCTATAATTCACCCCTCCACTTT. It codes for CASTRGPLGSYNSPLHF.

This clonotype was picked up many times. The J gene is TRBJ2-7, the V gene TRBV12-3 or TRBV12-4; D uncertain. V was clipped by 1 base and J by 2 bases, with 12 bases between them. CDR3 length: 15 amino acids. The CDR3 nucleotides read TGTGCCAGCAGTTTAGGGTCAGCGTTACCCTACGAGCAGTACTTC. Protein: CASSLGSALPYEQYF.

This clonotype was observed a few times. In DNA form, the CDR3 reads TGCGCCAGCAGCTTGAGCACAGGAAACATTCAGTACTTC. As protein: CASSLSTGNIQYF. The chain carries TRBV5-1 and TRBJ2-4; D is possibly TRBD1 (5 bases). Germline CDR1 reads SGHRS; CDR2 reads YFSETQ. V lost 1 base and J lost 6, with 8 bases in between. The CDR3 is 13 amino acids.

V and J are TRBV28 and TRBJ2-5; 9 bases are shared with TRBD1. The CDR3 contains 16 residues. CDR1 and CDR2 from the germline V gene are MDHEN and SYDVKM. Losses at the gene ends were 6 bases for V and 7 bases for J; bases not matched to a gene: 15. CDR3 nucleotide sequence: TGTGCCAGCAGCTTGGGACAGGGAAAAGCTCGTGCGACCCAGTACTTC. Its protein product is CASSLGQGKARATQYF.

This clonotype was observed a handful of times. The CDR3 reads CASSYHLGGEQFF. For the CDR3, the DNA is TGTGCCAGCAGCTACCACTTGGGGGGTGAGCAGTTCTTC. The chain has TRBV7-9 and TRBJ2-1; D is perhaps TRBD2 (6 bases). The germline V and J ends were trimmed by 4 bases and 9 bases, with 13 bases remaining between them. The CDR3 spans 13 residues. CDR1 and CDR2 (germline): SEHNR, FQNEAQ (reference sequence).

The chain carries TRBV20-1 and TRBJ2-7, with 8 bases aligning to TRBD2. Germline V CDR1 and CDR2: DFQATT, SNEGSKA (reference sequence). The CDR3 loop spans 15 amino acids. J was trimmed by 3 bases and V by 0 bases; bases with no gene match: 7. CDR3 DNA: TGCAGTGCTAGAGATCTTAGCGGGACCTTCTACGAGCAGTACTTC. Residues: CSARDLSGTFYEQYF.

This clonotype has only a few counts. The chain recombines TRBV6-1 with TRBJ1-4; 9 nucleotides line up with TRBD1. This CDR3 has 17 amino acids. V lost 5 bases to trimming and J lost 2 bases; unmatched junction nucleotides: 9. Germline lookup yields CDR1 MNHNS and CDR2 SASEGT. CDR3 in DNA: TGTGCCAGCAGTCCCTCTGGACAGGGGTTCACTAATGAAAAACTGTTTTTT. It translates to CASSPSGQGFTNEKLFF.

This clonotype has ten or more counts. The gene calls are TRBV12-3 or TRBV12-4 and TRBJ2-2; tentative D call: TRBD2 (5 bases). Trimming left V 6 bases short and J 7 bases short, with 21 bases between. This CDR3 spans 16 amino acids. The CDR3 spells CASSPGKPTNIGELFF. CDR3 in DNA: TGTGCCAGCAGCCCCGGGAAGCCGACTAATATCGGGGAGCTGTTTTTT.

The chain recombines TRBV29-1 with TRBJ2-2; 8 bases map to TRBD1. V lost 1 base and J lost 0; bases outside the gene matches: 4. CDR1 is SQVTM, CDR2 ANQGSEA, per germline. This CDR3 is built from 16 residues. The CDR3 nucleotides read TGCAGCGTTGAAGGCAGGGGGCCCGCGAACACCGGGGAGCTGTTTTTT. Translated: CSVEGRGPANTGELFF.

The chain recombines TRBV12-3 or TRBV12-4 with TRBJ2-2; 13 nucleotides align to TRBD2. The CDR3 consists of 18 residues. In nucleotides, the CDR3 is TGTACCTTCTGTCTCTACGCGGGACTAGCGGGGTTAACCGGGGAGCTGTTTTTT. It translates to CTFCLYAGLAGLTGELFF.